This TCR beta chain is drawn from a study of OX40 agonist ivuxolimab in advanced cancers. Study results and limitations: Clonal expansion was seen in CD4+ and CD8+ blood T cells by week 6 at 0.1 to 3.0 mg/kg.

Regarding this clone: What it binds is unknown.

Data came from immunoSEQ multiplex PCR; TCRdb stores just in-frame clones and leaves some out. The repertoire has approximately 60,000 clones, approximately 91% of them found once; the top ten carry around 10%. Baseline was the first blood sampling point, followed by cycle 4 day 1 and cycle 7 day 1. Germline V gene data show CDR1 as SNHLY and CDR2 as FYNNEI. V lost 7 bases to trimming and J lost 7 bases; unmatched junction nucleotides: 7. This CDR3 contains 15 residues. This rearrangement joins TRBV2 to TRBJ2-3; TRBD2 agrees at 14 bases. The sequence was obtained from an adult with an advanced solid tumor such as melanoma, head and neck, liver or kidney cancer. Material: CD4+ or CD8+ T cells sorted from blood, obtained in a trial of the OX40 agonist ivuxolimab. In DNA, the CDR3 is TGTGCCAGCACCCCTGGACTAGCGGGAGGATATACGCAGTATTTT. Encoded protein: CASTPGLAGGYTQYF.